The 25 T cell receptor beta chains below all came from one sample that was sequenced in a study of cytomegalovirus exposure and HLA in healthy donors (dated by TCRdb to the late 2010s). Library construction relied on the immunoSEQ multiplex PCR assay. For the multiplex PCR, a mixture combining 60 forward primers for TCR Vbeta segments and 13 reverse primers for TCR Jbeta segments was used. TCRdb obtained this table from immuneACCESS and retained in-frame rearrangements with V and J assigned. These tables miss some clones; where compared with another copy, unresolved V genes account for less than half of the shortfall, and the remainder is unexplained. The sample records 150,000 or so clones, more than 70% of which are singletons. Together, the top ten hold 2.5% to 3.5% of the sample. What was sequenced was PBMCs. The receptors originated from a male donor in good health and CMV-seronegative.

The J gene is TRBJ1-5, the V gene TRBV4-1, with TRBD1 as a possible D gene (6 bases). V dropped 2 bases and J dropped 0 bases, with 29 bases sitting between them. CDR1 MGHRA and CDR2 YSYEKL come from the germline V gene. The CDR3 length is 22 residues. The CDR3 DNA is TGCGCCAGCAGCCAATACTTCGTAGGATGGACAGCGGAACCTTATAGCAATCAGCCCCAGCATTTT. It is translated as CASSQYFVGWTAEPYSNQPQHF.

J is TRBJ1-1 and V is TRBV5-4; weak D call: TRBD1 (5 bases). The germline gives CDR1 SGHNT, CDR2 YYREEE (reference sequence). The V and J ends lost 3 bases and 1 base respectively, with 10 bases between them. This CDR3 has 14 residues. The CDR3 nucleotides are TGTGCCAGCAGCTCGATTCAGGGGAACACTGAAGCTTTCTTT. Translating it yields CASSSIQGNTEAFF.

This clone was picked up a small number of times. V and J are TRBV4-2 and TRBJ1-3; D gene unclear. The CDR3 has 12 amino acids. V gave up 4 bases and J gave up 7 bases, with 8 bases separating them. Germline V gene data show CDR1 as LGHNA and CDR2 as YNFKEQ. CDR3 DNA: TGTGCCAGCAGCCCTTCGAGGAACACCATATATTTT. Protein sequence: CASSPSRNTIYF.

The chain carries TRBV6-1 and TRBJ2-1; TRBD2 matches at 11 bases. This CDR3 comprises 17 residues. J was trimmed by 0 bases and V by 3 bases; bases with no gene match: 4. In germline, CDR1 is MNHNS, CDR2 SASEGT. CDR3 coding DNA: TGTGCCAGCAGTGAGGCTAGCGGGGGGAGCTCCTACAATGAGCAGTTCTTC. It encodes CASSEASGGSSYNEQFF.

The V call is TRBV2, the J call TRBJ1-2; 7 nucleotides line up with TRBD1. This CDR3 spans 14 amino acids. Unmatched junction bases numbered 6, after V lost 6 bases and J lost 2 bases. Germline lookup yields CDR1 SNHLY and CDR2 FYNNEI. DNA for the CDR3: TGTGCCAGCAGAATAACAGGGGCGAACTATGGCTACACCTTC. Translation: CASRITGANYGYTF.

The rearrangement links TRBV2 to TRBJ2-7; D gene unclear. This CDR3 spans 14 amino acids. With 2 bases removed from V and 2 bases from J, the gap between germline ends came to 10 bases. Germline V CDR1 and CDR2: SNHLY, FYNNEI. The CDR3 DNA reads TGTGCCAGCAGTGAACCCCGACTTCCCTACGAGCAGTACTTC. Residues: CASSEPRLPYEQYF.

This chain joins TRBV4-3 and TRBJ2-3; tentative D call: TRBD2 (6 bases). CDR3 size: 12 residues. Trimming removed 2 bases at V and 8 bases at J, with 8 bases between. CDR1 is LGHNA and CDR2 is YSLEER in the germline V gene. The DNA of the CDR3 is TGCGCCAGCAGCCAACCCGGGGGTACGCAGTATTTT. This codes for CASSQPGGTQYF.

This chain's CDR3 is CASSLAAGSTDTQYF. For the CDR3, the DNA is TGTGCCAGCAGCTTAGCGGCAGGGAGCACAGATACGCAGTATTTT. The chain joins TRBV7-8 to TRBJ2-3; TRBD1 might be the D (5 bases). Germline V gene lookup returns CDR1 SGHVS and CDR2 FQNEAQ. Trimming took off 0 bases at V and 0 bases at J, with 7 bases between the two ends. The CDR3 sequence is 15 residues long.

This chain links TRBV7-9 with TRBJ1-1; perhaps TRBD1 as D (5 bases). V lost 8 bases, J lost 4 bases, and 11 bases lay in between. In germline, CDR1 is SEHNR, CDR2 FQNEAQ (reference sequence). This CDR3 has 12 residues. CDR3 region: CASAGGVTEAFF. In DNA, the CDR3 is TGTGCCAGCGCGGGGGGAGTCACTGAAGCTTTCTTT.

This clone appeared a few times. The chain has TRBV27 and TRBJ2-7; 9 bases map to TRBD1. Germline CDR1 reads MNHEY; CDR2 reads SMNVEV (reference sequence). V shed 7 bases and J 7 bases; nucleotides not matched to a gene: 17. The CDR3 covers 16 residues. As DNA, the CDR3 is TGTGCCAGCATCTCCATGAGGTACAGGGGGCTGGGTGAGCAGTACTTC. Its protein is CASISMRYRGLGEQYF.

This chain uses TRBV10-3 with TRBJ1-3, with D uncertain. V lost 5 bases to trimming and J lost 1 base, with 6 bases between them. The germline V gene has CDR1 ENHRY and CDR2 SYGVKD. The CDR3 extends over 13 amino acids. Here the CDR3 reads CAISRESGNTIYF. As DNA, the CDR3 is TGTGCCATCAGTCGAGAATCTGGAAACACCATATATTTT.

The chain recombines TRBV7-8 with TRBJ2-1, with D perhaps TRBD2 (6 bases). This CDR3 region has 16 residues. V gave up 3 bases and J gave up 7 bases, with 19 bases separating them. Germline V lookup: CDR1 SGHVS, CDR2 FQNEAQ. The CDR3 loop is CASSFFLAGRMNEQFF. Here the CDR3 DNA reads TGTGCCAGCAGCTTCTTTCTCGCGGGGCGGATGAATGAGCAGTTCTTC.

The chain recombines TRBV19 with TRBJ2-4, with a weak D call TRBD1 (5 bases). The V and J ends lost 5 bases and 2 bases respectively, with 13 bases between them. CDR1 is LNHDA and CDR2 is SQIVND in the germline V gene (reference sequence). The CDR3 consists of 15 residues. CDR3 protein: CASSFAGRTKNIQYF. DNA for the CDR3: TGTGCCAGTAGTTTTGCAGGGCGGACCAAAAACATTCAGTACTTC.

The V and J genes are TRBV5-6 and TRBJ1-6; weak D call: TRBD1 (5 bases). This CDR3 is 15 amino acids long. Germline values: CDR1 SGHDT, CDR2 YYEEEE. V lost 4 bases and J 4 bases, leaving 12 bases between the germline ends. CDR3 in DNA: TGTGCCAGCAGCCCAGACGGGGGGTATAATTCACCCCTCCACTTT. Translating gives CASSPDGGYNSPLHF.

The chain recombines TRBV9 with TRBJ1-6, with unresolved D. CDR1 SGDLS and CDR2 YYNGEE come from the germline V gene. V was pared by 0 bases and J by 0 bases, with 22 bases between. There are 21 residues in the CDR3. For the CDR3, the DNA is TGTGCCAGCAGCGTAGAGGAGTCGAGGTCCGGACTTGACTCCTATAATTCACCCCTCCACTTT. It encodes CASSVEESRSGLDSYNSPLHF.

This clone was counted between two and nine times. V gene TRBV6-4 combines with J gene TRBJ2-2; 10 bases align to TRBD1. Germline V lookup: CDR1 MRHNA, CDR2 SNTAGT. The ends lost 3 bases at V and 3 bases at J; junction bases unmatched: 1. The CDR3 sequence is 15 residues long. The CDR3 DNA is TGTGCCAGCAGTGATGGACAGGGGGACACCGGGGAGCTGTTTTTT. Protein sequence: CASSDGQGDTGELFF.

The rearrangement links TRBV5-5 to TRBJ2-7, with 13 bases that match TRBD2. Germline lookup yields CDR1 SGHKS and CDR2 YYEKEE (reference sequence). V lost 4 bases, J lost 4 bases, and 11 bases stayed unmatched. The CDR3 totals 17 residues. CDR3 in amino acids: CASSQDKVLAGGYEQYF. In nucleotides, the CDR3 is TGTGCCAGCAGCCAAGATAAAGTACTAGCGGGGGGGTACGAGCAGTACTTC.

This clone turned up a few times. The gene calls are TRBV19 and TRBJ1-1; 8 bases line up with TRBD1. The germline V gene encodes CDR1 LNHDA and CDR2 SQIVND (reference sequence). V trimming: 5 bases; J trimming: 5 bases; junction bases outside the gene matches: 4. There are 13 residues in the CDR3. CDR3 amino acids: CASSQDRDTEAFF. In nucleotides, the CDR3 is TGTGCCAGTAGTCAGGACAGGGATACTGAAGCTTTCTTT.

The chain joins TRBV7-8 to TRBJ2-1, with a tentative D call TRBD2 (7 bases). The CDR3 is 17 residues long. Per the germline V gene, CDR1 is SGHVS and CDR2 is FQNEAQ. The germline V and J ends were trimmed by 6 bases and 4 bases, with 22 bases remaining between them. CDR3 bases: TGTGCCAGCAGTTCCCTAGGGGGGGGTTCTGGGTACAATGAGCAGTTCTTC. Translation: CASSSLGGGSGYNEQFF.

The chain is built from TRBV2 and TRBJ2-5, with 8 bases aligning to TRBD2. Per germline, CDR1 SNHLY and CDR2 FYNNEI. The trim removed 0 bases at V and 10 bases at J, leaving 7 bases unmatched. This CDR3 has 14 residues. The CDR3, as DNA: TGTGCCAGCAGTGAAGCGCAGTTAGCGGGGCACCAGTACTTC. This encodes CASSEAQLAGHQYF.

The chain joins TRBV2 to TRBJ1-2; no reliable D call. Trimming took 7 bases from V and 8 from J, leaving 11 bases between them. CDR1 is SNHLY and CDR2 is FYNNEI in the germline V gene. The length of the CDR3 is 11 residues. The chain's CDR3 is CASTYGEGYTF. The DNA of the CDR3 is TGTGCCAGCACCTATGGGGAGGGCTACACCTTC.

This clone showed up just once. The V call is TRBV4-3, the J call TRBJ2-3; a weak D match, TRBD2 (5 bases). V dropped 5 bases and J dropped 2 bases, with 8 bases sitting between them. The CDR3 is 13 amino acids. Per the germline V gene, CDR1 is LGHNA and CDR2 is YSLEER. CDR3 protein: CASSSGYTDTQYF. DNA for the CDR3: TGCGCCAGCAGCAGCGGATACACAGATACGCAGTATTTT.

V and J are TRBV7-9 and TRBJ1-5; 7 bases align to TRBD1. The trim removed 5 bases at V and 3 bases at J, leaving 4 bases unmatched. The CDR3 has 14 residues. The germline gives CDR1 SEHNR, CDR2 FQNEAQ (reference sequence). In DNA form, the CDR3 reads TGTGCCAGCAGCGCCGGGACAGACAATCAGCCCCAGCATTTT. Encoded protein: CASSAGTDNQPQHF.

The chain combines TRBV6-1 with TRBJ1-4; 11 nucleotides align to TRBD1. The V and J ends lost 4 bases and 7 bases, in that order; junction bases with no gene match: 8. The CDR3 sequence is 16 residues long. Germline assignment: CDR1 MNHNS and CDR2 SASEGT. Here the CDR3 reads CASSAKTGTGGEKLFF. The CDR3 nucleotides are TGTGCCAGCAGTGCAAAGACCGGGACAGGGGGTGAAAAACTGTTTTTT.

The table lists this clone with a count of one. The chain employs TRBV5-8 and TRBJ2-4; TRBD1 might be the D (5 bases). There are 14 residues in the CDR3. With 1 base removed from V and 5 bases from J, the gap between germline ends came to 10 bases. Germline CDR1 and CDR2: SGHTS and YDEGEE. This CDR3 reads CASSLRDRENIQYF. DNA for the CDR3: TGTGCCAGCAGCTTGCGAGACAGAGAAAACATTCAGTACTTC. The variable domain in full, with the rest retrieved from reference TRBV5-8 and TRBJ2-4, is EAGVTQSPTHLIKTRGQQATLRCSPISGHTSVYWYQQALGLGLQFLLWYDEGEERNRGNFPPRFSGRQFPNYSSELNVNALELEDSALYLCASSLRDRENIQYFGAGTRLSVL.